The sequence of this T cell receptor beta chain was determined in a study of CDR3 diversity in severe acne. This clonotype was counted only a few times. Its ends do not fully match the called genes, so a read error is possible. MiXCR, run by TCRdb on the PCR reads, gives a single entry per CDR3 protein. Among 84,000 or so distinct CDR3 sequences, roughly 52% were seen once, and the ten largest hold 10%. This CDR3 has 15 residues. CDR1 and CDR2 from the germline V gene are SGHRS and YFSETQ. The sample taken for sequencing was blood. This receptor was taken from a male donor in good health, serving as a control. The gene calls are TRBV5-1 and TRBJ2-7; D assignment may be TRBD1 or TRBD2 (6 bases each). CDR3 sequence: CASSSLGGGEDEQYF. CDR3 sequence (DNA): TGTGCCAGCAGCTCTCTAGGGGGAGGAGAGGACGAGCAGTACTTC.